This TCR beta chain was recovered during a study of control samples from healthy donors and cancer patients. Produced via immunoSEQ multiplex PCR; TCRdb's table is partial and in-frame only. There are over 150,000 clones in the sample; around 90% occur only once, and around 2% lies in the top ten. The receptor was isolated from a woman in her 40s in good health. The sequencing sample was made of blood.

CDR3 sequence: CASSDWGTSGYF. Written as DNA, the CDR3 is TGTGCCAGCAGCGATTGGGGGACTAGCGGATACTTC. This sequence joins TRBV2 and TRBJ2-5; 11 bases agree with TRBD2. CDR3 length equals 12 residues. Trimming took 6 bases from V and 14 from J; bases not matched to a gene: 8. Germline CDR1 is SNHLY and CDR2 is FYNNEI.